The following is a T cell receptor (beta chain) sequence with its context. Data came from immunoSEQ multiplex PCR; TCRdb stores just in-frame clones and leaves some out. The table records about 8,900 clones, about 90% of them present only once. The record originates from a study of chemoradiotherapy in HPV16-positive cancers. The CDR3 consists of 15 residues. Looked up from germline, CDR1 is SGHRS and CDR2 is YFSETQ. V lost 1 base, J lost 4 bases, and 11 bases lay in between. The gene calls are TRBV5-1 and TRBJ2-2; no reliable D call. Source: blood, taken from a patient who underwent chemoradiotherapy. The origin of this receptor is a human donor with HPV-associated anogenital cancer. The CDR3 protein is CASSLTTTSTGELFF. The CDR3, as DNA: TGCGCCAGCAGCTTGACCACCACGAGCACCGGGGAGCTGTTTTTT.